This TCR beta chain derives from a study of T-cell memory formation after mild COVID-19. This clonotype has more than one count but fewer than ten. What it binds is unknown. The ends were cut back, 0 bases at V and 2 bases at J, with 8 bases in the middle. Germline assignment: CDR1 SGHRS and CDR2 YFSETQ. CDR3 size: 14 residues. Employing constant-segment primers, 5'RACE generated TCR alpha and TCR beta cDNA libraries bearing sample barcodes and UMIs. TCRdb reanalysed the 5' RACE reads using MiXCR and keeps one entry per CDR3 protein. The sample consists of fewer than 500,000 distinct CDR3 sequences, around 27% of them appearing once. Findings and limits, study-wide: From day 15 to 85, contracting clones were balanced between CD4 and CD8, whereas later expanders leaned toward CD4+. Detection of some responders pre-infection suggested pre-existing cross-reactive memory T cells participated. Confirmation of SARS-CoV-2 specificity was lacking for second-wave clones peaking day 37.

The clonotype was recovered from an adult woman who had mild COVID-19 (a few samples of this study predate the infection). Cell type and time point are not known. This chain uses TRBV5-1 with TRBJ1-2; D not certain. The sample taken for sequencing was PBMCs or a T cell subset sorted from them (not recorded which). The CDR3 is CASSLEGHNYGYTF. CDR3 DNA sequence: TGCGCCAGCAGCTTGGAGGGCCACAACTATGGCTACACCTTC.